This T cell receptor beta chain stems from a study of shared clonotypes between healthy human individuals. Study details: The donors, two women and a few men, were aged 18 to 49.

Genomic DNA belonging to each subset was distributed in equal measure over several immunoSEQ plates. Assay used: immunoSEQ multiplex PCR; TCRdb lists only in-frame clones, some missing. Here the sample spans 2 million to 2.5 million clones, 92% being singletons. The CDR3 has 16 amino acids. Between the trimmed V and J ends, which lost 0 bases and 0 bases, there was a span of 13 bases. Germline V lookup: CDR1 SGHRS, CDR2 YFSETQ. As for this clone: The antigen is undetermined.

General study results and limits: Shared clonotypes across all four donors exceeded non-shared ones in generation probability.

Material: naive CD4+ T cells from PBMCs. Stated subset: CD45RA+ positively selected. The rearrangement uses TRBV5-1 and TRBJ2-7, with D unclear. The receptor's source is a man aged 18 to 35 in good health. Some clones in this sample may be carry-over from other donors' samples. CDR3 residues: CASSLVGSSSSYEQYF. CDR3 bases: TGCGCCAGCAGCTTGGTTGGGTCCTCGAGCTCCTACGAGCAGTACTTC. The complete variable domain, with remaining parts taken from reference TRBV5-1 and TRBJ2-7, reads KAGVTQTPRYLIKTRGQQVTLSCSPISGHRSVSWYQQTPGQGLQFLFEYFSETQRNKGNFPGRFSGRQFSNSRSEMNVSTLELGDSALYLCASSLVGSSSSYEQYFGPGTRLTVT.